This TCR beta chain emerged from a study of T cells in Graves' hyperthyroidism and ophthalmopathy. This clonotype was observed many times. V gave up 6 bases and J gave up 4 bases, with 22 bases separating them. This CDR3 has 17 residues. Germline V gives CDR1 SEHNR, CDR2 FQNEAQ (reference sequence). Amplification targeted TCR beta CDR3 regions from RNA transcripts. Carried out on the TCR CDR3, a first-round RT-PCR used the HTBI primer set. MiXCR was run by TCRdb on the multiplex PCR reads, yielding one entry per CDR3 protein. The table lists fewer than 550,000 distinct CDR3 sequences, more than 15% of them singletons, with around 14% in the top ten.

The clonotype was recovered from a woman in her late teens or twenties with Graves' hyperthyroidism. Specimen: blood. The rearrangement uses TRBV7-9 and TRBJ2-1; D remains ambiguous. The CDR3, as DNA: TGTGCCAGCAGGGTTTGGGCTACCTCGCAGATTTACAATGAGCAGTTCTTC. Translation gives CASRVWATSQIYNEQFF.